This T cell receptor beta chain was sequenced for a study of T cell repertoires in cytomegalovirus infection. On the study more broadly: Matching HLA type, along with CMV infection, was indicated by public TCR beta signatures.

TCRdb re-called the reads with MiXCR, one entry per CDR3 protein. The data contain 200,000 or so distinct CDR3 sequences, 35% to 45% of them singletons. This clonotype came up a few times. Its antigen is currently unknown. The CDR3 covers 16 residues. V was cut by 3 bases and J by 2 bases, with 14 bases left in between. Sequences were derived from CD8+ T cells from cultured PBMCs, sampled from culture after CMV antigen stimulation. The chain recombines TRBV12-3 or TRBV12-4 with TRBJ2-1; possible D gene TRBD2, 6 bases. This receptor was identified in a human donor in good health (CMV status not recorded). Some clones in this sample may be carry-over from other donors' samples. The chain's CDR3 is CASSFTIREPYNEQFF. In DNA form, the CDR3 reads TGTGCCAGCAGTTTTACTATCCGGGAGCCCTACAATGAGCAGTTCTTC.